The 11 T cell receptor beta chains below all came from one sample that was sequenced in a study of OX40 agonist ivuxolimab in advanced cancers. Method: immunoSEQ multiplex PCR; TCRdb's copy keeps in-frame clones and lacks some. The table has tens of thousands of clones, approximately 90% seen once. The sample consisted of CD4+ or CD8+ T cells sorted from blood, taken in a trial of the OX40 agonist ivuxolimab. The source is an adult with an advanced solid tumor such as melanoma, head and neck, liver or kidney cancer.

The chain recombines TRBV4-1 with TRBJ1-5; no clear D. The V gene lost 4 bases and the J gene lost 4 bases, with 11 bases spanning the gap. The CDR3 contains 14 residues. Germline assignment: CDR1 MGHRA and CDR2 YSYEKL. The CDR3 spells CASSLDLANQPQHF. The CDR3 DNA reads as TGCGCCAGCAGCCTGGACCTAGCAAATCAGCCCCAGCATTTT.

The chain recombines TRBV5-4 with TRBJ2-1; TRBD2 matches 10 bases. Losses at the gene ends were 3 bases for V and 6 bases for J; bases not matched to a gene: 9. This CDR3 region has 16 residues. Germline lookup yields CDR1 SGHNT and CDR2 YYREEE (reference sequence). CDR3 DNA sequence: TGTGCCAGCAGCTATACGGCGGCTAGCGGGAGCAATGAGCAGTTCTTC. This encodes CASSYTAASGSNEQFF.

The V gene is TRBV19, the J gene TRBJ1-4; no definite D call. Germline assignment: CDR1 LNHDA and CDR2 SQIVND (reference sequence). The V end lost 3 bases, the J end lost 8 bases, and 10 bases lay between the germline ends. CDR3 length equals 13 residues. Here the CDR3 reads CASSMTEREKLFF. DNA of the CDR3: TGTGCCAGTAGTATGACTGAGCGGGAAAAACTGTTTTTT.

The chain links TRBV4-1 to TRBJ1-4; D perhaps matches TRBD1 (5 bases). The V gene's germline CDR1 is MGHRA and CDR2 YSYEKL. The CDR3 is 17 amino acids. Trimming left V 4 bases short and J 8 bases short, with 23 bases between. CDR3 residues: CASSPWSPLLRGEKLFF. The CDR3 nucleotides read TGCGCCAGCAGCCCGTGGTCCCCCCTATTACGGGGGGAAAAACTGTTTTTT.

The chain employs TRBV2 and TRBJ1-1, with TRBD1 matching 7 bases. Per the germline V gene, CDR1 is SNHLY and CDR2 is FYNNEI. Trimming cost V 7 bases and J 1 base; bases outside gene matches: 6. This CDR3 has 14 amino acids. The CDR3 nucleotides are TGTGCCAGCAAGGATGAGGGGGCGAACACTGAAGCTTTCTTT. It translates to CASKDEGANTEAFF.

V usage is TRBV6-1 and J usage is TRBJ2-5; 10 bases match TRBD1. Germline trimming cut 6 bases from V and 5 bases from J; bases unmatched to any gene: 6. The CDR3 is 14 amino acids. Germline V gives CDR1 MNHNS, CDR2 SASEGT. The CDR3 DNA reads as TGTGCCAGCAGGGGGACAGGGGCATGGGAGACCCAGTACTTC. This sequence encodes CASRGTGAWETQYF.

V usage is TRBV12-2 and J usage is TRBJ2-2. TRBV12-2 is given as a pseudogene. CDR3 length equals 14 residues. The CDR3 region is CASPGTANTGELFF. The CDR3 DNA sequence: TGTGCAAGCCCCGGGACCGCGAACACCGGGGAGCTGTTTTTT.

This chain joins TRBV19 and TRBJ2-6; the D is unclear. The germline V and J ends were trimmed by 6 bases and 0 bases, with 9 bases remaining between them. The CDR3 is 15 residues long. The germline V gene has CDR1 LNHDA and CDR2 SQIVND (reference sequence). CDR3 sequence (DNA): TGTGCCAGTAGGTCCCCAGGCTCTGGGGCCAACGTCCTGACTTTC. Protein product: CASRSPGSGANVLTF.

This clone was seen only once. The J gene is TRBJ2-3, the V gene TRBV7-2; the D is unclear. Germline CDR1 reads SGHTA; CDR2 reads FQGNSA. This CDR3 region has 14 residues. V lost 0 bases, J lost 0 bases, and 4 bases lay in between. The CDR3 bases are TGTGCCAGCAGCTTAGCTAGCAGCACAGATACGCAGTATTTT. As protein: CASSLASSTDTQYF.

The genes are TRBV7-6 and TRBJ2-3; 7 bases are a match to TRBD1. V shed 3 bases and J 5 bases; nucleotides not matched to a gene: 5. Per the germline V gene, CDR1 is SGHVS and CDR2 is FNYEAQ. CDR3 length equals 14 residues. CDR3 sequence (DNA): TGTGCCAGCAGCTTGGGACAGCGTAAAGATACGCAGTATTTT. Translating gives CASSLGQRKDTQYF. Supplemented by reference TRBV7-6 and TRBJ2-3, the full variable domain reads GAGVSQSPRYKVTKRGQDVALRCDPISGHVSLYWYRQALGQGPEFLTYFNYEAQQDKSGLPNDRFSAERPEGSISTLTIQRTEQRDSAMYRCASSLGQRKDTQYFGPGTRLTVL.

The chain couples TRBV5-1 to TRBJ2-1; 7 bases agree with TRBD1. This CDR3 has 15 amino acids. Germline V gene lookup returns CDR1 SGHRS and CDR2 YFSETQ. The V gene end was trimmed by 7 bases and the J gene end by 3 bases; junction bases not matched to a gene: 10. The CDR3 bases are TGCGCCAGCCAAACCGGGACAGCAGGCTACAATGAGCAGTTCTTC. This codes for CASQTGTAGYNEQFF. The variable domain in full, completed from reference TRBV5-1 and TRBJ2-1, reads KAGVTQTPRYLIKTRGQQVTLSCSPISGHRSVSWYQQTPGQGLQFLFEYFSETQRNKGNFPGRFSGRQFSNSRSEMNVSTLELGDSALYLCASQTGTAGYNEQFFGPGTRLTVL.